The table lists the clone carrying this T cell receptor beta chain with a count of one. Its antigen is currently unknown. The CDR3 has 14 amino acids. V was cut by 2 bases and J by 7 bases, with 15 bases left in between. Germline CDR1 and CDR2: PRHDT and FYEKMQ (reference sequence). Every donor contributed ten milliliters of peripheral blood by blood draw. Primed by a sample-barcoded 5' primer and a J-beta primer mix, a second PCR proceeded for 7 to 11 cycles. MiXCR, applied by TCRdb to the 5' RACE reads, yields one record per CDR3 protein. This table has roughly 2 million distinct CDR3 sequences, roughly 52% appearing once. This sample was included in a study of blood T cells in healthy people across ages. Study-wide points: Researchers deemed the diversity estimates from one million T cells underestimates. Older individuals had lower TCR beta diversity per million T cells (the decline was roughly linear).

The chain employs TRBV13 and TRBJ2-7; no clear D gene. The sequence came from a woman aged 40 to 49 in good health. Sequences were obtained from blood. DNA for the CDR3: TGTGCCAGCAGCTTATGGCGGTACAACAATGAGCAGTACTTC. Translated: CASSLWRYNNEQYF.